The source of this T cell receptor beta chain is a study of blood T cell repertoires in COVID-19. The method was immunoSEQ multiplex PCR; TCRdb's version includes in-frame clones alone and lacks a portion of them. This table holds more than 250,000 clones, approximately 88% found once. Germline CDR1 LNHDA, CDR2 SQIVND (reference sequence). The J segment lost 2 bases and the V segment lost 10 bases, leaving 10 bases of the junction unmatched. The CDR3 is 15 residues long. The receptor was derived from a man younger than 35 who had recovered from COVID-19. The rearrangement uses TRBV19 and TRBJ2-3; TRBD2 agrees at 9 bases. Input material: peripheral blood. The CDR3 spells CATKHSGGFTDTQYF. CDR3 sequence (DNA): TGTGCCACCAAGCATAGCGGGGGCTTCACAGATACGCAGTATTTT. The entire variable domain, with the rest obtained from reference TRBV19 and TRBJ2-3, is as follows: DGGITQSPKYLFRKEGQNVTLSCEQNLNHDAMYWYRQDPGQGLRLIYYSQIVNDFQKGDIAEGYSVSREKKESFPLTVTSAQKNPTAFYLCATKHSGGFTDTQYFGPGTRLTVL.